These T cell receptor beta chains were read from a single sample in a study of shared clonotypes between healthy human individuals. The method was immunoSEQ multiplex PCR; TCRdb's version includes in-frame clones alone and lacks a portion of them. The table has over 2 million clones, over 85% seen once. What was sequenced was naive CD4+ T cells sorted from blood. The source is a man younger than 30 in good health. The CDR3 runs from the conserved cysteine through the conserved F or W. D genes are given only for firm matches. Clone size is shown for a subset of rows, as once, few, many or a class of expanded clone.

>TRBD2|TRBV7-2|NA|TRBJ2-7
CASSRTGTSSYEQYF
TGTGCCAGCAGCCGGACCGGGACTAGCAGCTACGAGCAGTACTTC
>NA|TRBV18|NA|TRBJ2-7
CASSRTSGGNYEQYF
TGTGCCAGCTCTCGCACCTCTGGCGGGAACTACGAGCAGTACTTC
>NA|TRBV4-3|NA|TRBJ1-2
CASSQDAWVNGYTF
TGCGCCAGCAGCCAAGATGCCTGGGTCAACGGCTACACCTTC
>TRBD1|TRBV9|NA|TRBJ2-7
CASSASTGSYEQYF
TGTGCCAGCAGCGCGTCGACAGGGTCCTACGAGCAGTACTTC
>NA|TRBV11-2|NA|TRBJ2-2
CASGSDRNTGELFF
TGTGCCAGCGGCTCCGACAGAAACACCGGGGAGCTGTTTTTT
>NA|TRBV27|NA|TRBJ2-7
CASSLARGRNEQYF
TGTGCCAGCAGTTTAGCCAGGGGCCGGAACGAGCAGTACTTC
>NA|TRBV2|NA|TRBJ2-5
CASKGRAFPETQYF
TGTGCCAGCAAGGGCAGGGCCTTCCCAGAGACCCAGTACTTC
>TRBD1|TRBV30|NA|TRBJ1-4
CAWSTPGTALEKLFF
TGTGCCTGGAGTACTCCCGGGACAGCTCTTGAAAAACTGTTTTTT
>NA|TRBV4-1|NA|TRBJ2-4
CASAATDEDKNIQYF
TGCGCCAGCGCCGCTACGGATGAGGACAAAAACATTCAGTACTTC
>NA|TRBV14|NA|TRBJ1-3
CASRRPGAGNTIYF
TGTGCCAGCAGGCGACCGGGAGCGGGAAACACCATATATTTT
>TRBD2|TRBV10-1|NA|TRBJ2-3
CASSGGMSGSVTDTQYF
TGCGCCAGCAGTGGGGGGATGAGCGGGAGCGTCACAGATACGCAGTATTTT
>NA|TRBV19|NA|TRBJ2-5
CASSIYRGMGETQYF
TGTGCCAGTAGTATTTATAGGGGGATGGGGGAGACCCAGTACTTC
>TRBD1|TRBV6-1|NA|TRBJ2-4
CASSPQGYANIQYF
TGTGCCAGCAGTCCACAGGGGTATGCAAACATTCAGTACTTC
>NA|TRBV21-1|once|TRBJ2-7
CASSKCVGIGEQYF
TGTGCCAGCAGCAAATGTGTAGGGATCGGCGAGCAGTACTTC
>NA|TRBV5-4|NA|TRBJ1-5
CASSLEPDNQPQHF
TGTGCCAGCAGCTTGGAGCCAGACAATCAGCCCCAGCATTTT
>NA|TRBV27|NA|TRBJ1-2
CASSLGGQGAYGYTF
TGTGCCAGCAGTTTAGGGGGCCAGGGCGCATATGGCTACACCTTC
>NA|TRBV16|NA|TRBJ1-2
CASSPQTSGYTF
TGTGCCAGCAGCCCCCAGACAAGCGGCTACACCTTC
>NA|TRBV28|NA|TRBJ2-3
CASSLYQGAQYF
TGTGCCAGCAGTTTATATCAAGGGGCGCAGTATTTT
>NA|TRBV6-1|NA|TRBJ1-6
CASRERETAWSPLHF
TGTGCCAGCAGAGAGAGAGAGACCGCCTGGTCACCCCTCCACTTT
>TRBD1|TRBV7-2|NA|TRBJ1-2
CASSSRGTGGYGYTF
TGTGCCAGCAGCTCTAGGGGGACAGGGGGCTATGGCTACACCTTC
>NA|TRBV30|NA|TRBJ1-6
CAWSASNSPLHF
TGTGCCTGGAGTGCCAGTAATTCACCCCTCCACTTT
>NA|TRBV5-1|NA|TRBJ2-5
CASSSGEETQYF
TGCGCCAGCAGCTCAGGGGAAGAGACCCAGTACTTC
>NA|TRBV28|NA|TRBJ1-6
CASSSSGAGDSPLHF
TGTGCCAGCAGCTCTTCGGGGGCAGGGGATTCACCCCTCCACTTT
>TRBD1|TRBV5-1|NA|TRBJ1-1
CASSWEQGARNTEAFF
TGCGCCAGCAGCTGGGAACAGGGGGCTAGGAACACTGAAGCTTTCTTT
>NA|TRBV29-1|NA|TRBJ1-1
CSVLQGKDTEAFF
TGCAGCGTTTTACAGGGTAAGGACACTGAAGCTTTCTTT
>NA|TRBV6-1|NA|TRBJ2-7
CASSGAGGATYEQYF
TGTGCCAGCAGTGGCGCTGGGGGAGCGACCTACGAGCAGTACTTC
>TRBD1|TRBV10-3|NA|TRBJ1-1
CAIRSGQGDTEAFF
TGTGCCATCAGGAGCGGGCAGGGGGACACTGAAGCTTTCTTT
>TRBD1|TRBV6-6|NA|TRBJ2-7
CATGQVPYEQYF
TGTGCCACCGGACAGGTGCCCTACGAGCAGTACTTC
>NA|TRBV29-1|many|TRBJ1-2
CSFEDGHNYGYTF
TGCAGCTTTGAGGACGGGCACAACTATGGCTACACCTTC
>NA|TRBV2|few|TRBJ1-3
CASSNSGNTIYF
TGTGCCAGCAGTAACTCTGGAAACACCATATATTTT
>TRBD1|TRBV28|NA|TRBJ1-1
CASSTTGMLGEDDTEAFF
TGTGCCAGCAGCACGACAGGGATGTTGGGCGAGGACGACACTGAAGCTTTCTTT
>TRBD2|TRBV6-5|NA|TRBJ2-2
CASSRGTKNTGELFF
TGTGCCAGCAGTCGTGGGACTAAGAACACCGGGGAGCTGTTTTTT
>NA|TRBV4-1|NA|TRBJ1-2
CASSQERQANYGYTF
TGCGCCAGCAGCCAAGAGAGACAAGCTAACTATGGCTACACCTTC
>TRBD2|TRBV4-1|NA|TRBJ2-3
CASSQEGWRGGSTDTQYF
TGCGCCAGCAGCCAAGAGGGATGGCGGGGGGGCTCCACAGATACGCAGTATTTT
>TRBD1|TRBV9|NA|TRBJ2-7
CASSPQDRLPYEQYF
TGTGCCAGCAGCCCCCAGGACAGGCTTCCCTACGAGCAGTACTTC
>NA|TRBV28|NA|TRBJ2-7
CASRFSGGRHEQYF
TGTGCCAGCAGATTCTCAGGGGGGCGCCACGAGCAGTACTTC
>TRBD2|TRBV5-4|NA|TRBJ2-1
CASSLEASGQREQFF
TGTGCCAGCAGCTTGGAGGCTAGCGGACAAAGGGAGCAGTTCTTC
>TRBD2|TRBV5-4|NA|TRBJ2-1
CASSFGLAGDYEQFF
TGTGCCAGCAGCTTTGGACTAGCGGGAGACTATGAGCAGTTCTTC
>NA|TRBV2|once|TRBJ1-6
CASIPLGVTYNSPLHF
TGTGCCAGCATCCCTTTAGGGGTCACCTATAATTCACCCCTCCACTTT
>NA|TRBV6-1|NA|TRBJ2-2
CASRRPVAGELFF
TGTGCCAGCCGCCGTCCCGTAGCCGGGGAGCTGTTTTTT
>TRBD1|TRBV7-9|few|TRBJ1-1
CASRGGDTEAFF
TGTGCCAGCAGAGGGGGCGACACTGAAGCTTTCTTT
>TRBD1|TRBV7-2|NA|TRBJ2-1
CASSSSDRASYNEQFF
TGTGCCAGCAGCTCCTCTGACAGGGCCTCCTACAATGAGCAGTTCTTC
>NA|TRBV30|NA|TRBJ2-5
CAWSVRAGETQYF
TGTGCCTGGAGTGTACGGGCTGGAGAGACCCAGTACTTC
>NA|TRBV7-8|NA|TRBJ1-5
CASSLEGGIQPQHF
TGTGCCAGCAGCTTGGAGGGAGGGATTCAGCCCCAGCATTTT
>TRBD1|TRBV29-1|NA|TRBJ1-4
CSVGQQGTSSNEKLFF
TGCAGCGTTGGACAACAGGGGACTTCCTCTAATGAAAAACTGTTTTTT
>TRBD2|TRBV10-3|NA|TRBJ2-7
CATLDGGGTYEQYF
TGTGCCACCCTTGACGGGGGAGGGACCTACGAGCAGTACTTC